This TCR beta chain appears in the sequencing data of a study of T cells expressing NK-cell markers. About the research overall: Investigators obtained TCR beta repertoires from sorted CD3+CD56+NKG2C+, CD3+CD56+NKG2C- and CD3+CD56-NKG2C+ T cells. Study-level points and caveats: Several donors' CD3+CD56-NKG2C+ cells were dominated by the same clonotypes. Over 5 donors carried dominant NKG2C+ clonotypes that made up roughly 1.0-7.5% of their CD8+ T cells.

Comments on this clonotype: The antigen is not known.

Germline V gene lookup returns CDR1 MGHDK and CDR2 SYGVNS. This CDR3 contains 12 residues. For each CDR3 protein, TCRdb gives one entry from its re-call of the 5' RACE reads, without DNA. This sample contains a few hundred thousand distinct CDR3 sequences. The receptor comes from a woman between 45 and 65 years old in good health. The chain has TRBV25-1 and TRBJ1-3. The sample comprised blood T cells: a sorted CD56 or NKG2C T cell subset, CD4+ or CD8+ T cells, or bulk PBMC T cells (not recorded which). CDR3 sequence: CASNEGGNTIYF.